This T cell receptor beta chain was identified in a study of OX40 agonist ivuxolimab in advanced cancers. This clone showed up just a few times. Sequencing was performed with immunoSEQ multiplex PCR; in TCRdb, only in-frame clones are kept and a portion is missing. The sample gives around 78,000 clones, around 91% of which show up once; roughly 1% is in the top ten. The CDR3 has 15 amino acids. From germline, CDR1 is SGHAT and CDR2 FQDESV (reference sequence). V shed 4 bases and J 4 bases; nucleotides not matched to a gene: 10. The material was CD4+ or CD8+ T cells sorted from blood, obtained in a trial of the OX40 agonist ivuxolimab. The chain recombines TRBV11-1 with TRBJ2-7, with TRBD2 matching 7 bases. The TCR comes from an adult with an advanced solid tumor such as melanoma, head and neck, liver or kidney cancer. CDR3 amino acids: CASSSHGGGLYEQYF. CDR3 sequence (DNA): TGTGCCAGCAGCTCACATGGTGGGGGACTATACGAGCAGTACTTC. The full variable domain, its missing parts supplied by reference TRBV11-1 and TRBJ2-7, is EAEVAQSPRYKITEKSQAVAFWCDPISGHATLYWYRQILGQGPELLVQFQDESVVDDSQLPKDRFSAERLKGVDSTLKIQPAELGDSAMYLCASSSHGGGLYEQYFGPGTRLTVT.